The 26 T cell receptor beta chains below come from one sample, sequenced in a study of cytomegalovirus exposure and HLA in healthy donors. Assay: immunoSEQ multiplex PCR; the TCRdb copy retains only in-frame clones and omits some. Of over 150,000 clones in the sample, roughly 85% are singletons; the top ten hold approximately 15%. Sequenced material: PBMCs. The receptor set was obtained from a man between 18 and 35 years old in good health and CMV-seropositive.

The rearrangement links TRBV19 to TRBJ1-1, with 7 nucleotides matching TRBD1. V gave up 7 bases and J gave up 11 bases; unmatched junction bases: 13. CDR1 and CDR2 from the germline V gene are LNHDA and SQIVND (reference sequence). This CDR3 is 13 amino acids long. The DNA of the CDR3 is TGTGCCAGTACCTCAACAGGACAGGTTCGGGCTTTCTTT. Protein sequence: CASTSTGQVRAFF.

J is TRBJ2-3 and V is TRBV7-8; D possibly corresponds to TRBD1 (5 bases). In germline, CDR1 is SGHVS, CDR2 FQNEAQ. V lost 8 bases to trimming and J lost 1 base, with 7 bases between them. This CDR3 has 12 residues. The CDR3 nucleotides read TGTGCCAGCGGCAGGGGCACAGATACGCAGTATTTT. This gives the protein CASGRGTDTQYF.

This clone was seen only a few times. The V call is TRBV19, the J call TRBJ1-5; D gene ambiguous. Germline values: CDR1 LNHDA, CDR2 SQIVND (reference sequence). V lost 3 bases and J lost 3, with 6 bases in between. This CDR3 has 13 residues. This chain's CDR3 is CASSMQANQPQHF. The DNA of the CDR3 is TGTGCCAGTAGTATGCAGGCCAATCAGCCCCAGCATTTT.

The CDR3 sequence: CAWTEGQGAQETQYF. The CDR3 DNA is TGTGCCTGGACCGAAGGACAGGGGGCTCAAGAGACCCAGTACTTC. The rearrangement uses TRBV30 and TRBJ2-5; 11 bases align to TRBD1. The V gene end was trimmed by 4 bases and the J gene end by 2 bases; junction bases not matched to a gene: 6. The CDR3 spans 15 residues. CDR1 is GTSNPN and CDR2 is SVGIG in the germline V gene (reference sequence).

The J gene is TRBJ2-5, the V gene TRBV2; 8 positions match TRBD1. This CDR3 comprises 16 residues. CDR1 and CDR2 from the germline V gene are SNHLY and FYNNEI. J gave up 2 bases and V 5 bases, and 10 bases lay outside the gene matches. As DNA, the CDR3 is TGTGCCAGCAGTTATTTCGGACAGGGTGAACAAGAGACCCAGTACTTC. It codes for CASSYFGQGEQETQYF.

CDR3 region: CASSLTGAGNTIYF. The DNA of the CDR3 is TGTGCCAGTAGCCTCACAGGGGCTGGAAACACCATATATTTT. J is TRBJ1-3 and V is TRBV19; TRBD1 matches at 7 bases. Germline values: CDR1 LNHDA, CDR2 SQIVND (reference sequence). J lost 2 bases, V lost 6 bases, and 4 bases had no gene match. There are 14 residues in the CDR3.

This clone has a handful of counts. V is TRBV28 and J is TRBJ1-2; D might be TRBD1 (5 bases). The germline V and J ends were trimmed by 5 bases and 7 bases, with 17 bases remaining between them. Germline V gene data show CDR1 as MDHEN and CDR2 as SYDVKM. CDR3 size: 14 residues. CDR3 loop: CASSTLNSGGGYTF. The CDR3 coding sequence is TGTGCCAGCAGTACTCTCAATTCGGGGGGTGGCTACACCTTC.

The chain has TRBV6-6 and TRBJ2-7, with D maybe TRBD2 (6 bases). The V gene lost 2 bases and the J gene lost 7 bases, with 18 bases spanning the gap. Germline assignment: CDR1 MNHNY and CDR2 SVGAGI (reference sequence). The length of the CDR3 is 15 residues. For the CDR3, the DNA is TGTGCCAGCAGTTACGTGTCGGGGGTGGCGGGTGAGCAGTACTTC. Translation: CASSYVSGVAGEQYF.

The chain has TRBV7-3 and TRBJ2-3; D call uncertain. V dropped 1 base and J dropped 4 bases, with 6 bases sitting between them. CDR1 SGHTA and CDR2 FQGTGA come from the germline V gene. The CDR3 covers 13 residues. In DNA form, the CDR3 reads TGTGCCAGCAGCTTAAGGGCAGCAGATACGCAGTATTTT. Its translation: CASSLRAADTQYF. Full variable domain (outside the CDR3, taken from reference TRBV7-3 and TRBJ2-3): GAGVSQTPSNKVTEKGKYVELRCDPISGHTALYWYRQSLGQGPEFLIYFQGTGAADDSGLPNDRFFAVRPEGSVSTLKIQRTERGDSAVYLCASSLRAADTQYFGPGTRLTVL.

The gene calls are TRBV5-1 and TRBJ2-5; a weak D match, TRBD1 (5 bases). CDR1 and CDR2 from the germline V gene are SGHRS and YFSETQ. V was pared by 5 bases and J by 4 bases, with 15 bases between. This CDR3 spans 14 amino acids. The CDR3 region is CASRQGHSLETQYF. The CDR3 DNA sequence: TGCGCCAGCAGGCAAGGACATTCCTTAGAGACCCAGTACTTC.

This clone is a singleton in its sample. V and J are TRBV19 and TRBJ1-2, with TRBD1 matching over 8 bases. The CDR3 sequence is 14 residues long. Germline V gives CDR1 LNHDA, CDR2 SQIVND (reference sequence). The J segment lost 2 bases and the V segment lost 4 bases, leaving 3 bases of the junction unmatched. CDR3 coding DNA: TGTGCCAGTAGTACCACAGGGGGAAACTATGGCTACACCTTC. The encoded protein is CASSTTGGNYGYTF.

This rearrangement joins TRBV7-9 to TRBJ2-3; D remains unclear. Looked up from germline, CDR1 is SEHNR and CDR2 is FQNEAQ (reference sequence). The CDR3 contains 13 residues. V was clipped by 3 bases and J by 2 bases, with 6 bases between them. The CDR3 DNA follows: TGTGCCAGCAGCTTCAGTTACACAGATACGCAGTATTTT. As protein: CASSFSYTDTQYF.

The chain recombines TRBV6-5 with TRBJ2-3; TRBD2 agrees at 9 bases. The CDR3 runs 15 residues. Germline V lookup: CDR1 MNHEY, CDR2 SVGAGI. V lost 7 bases and J lost 7; bases outside the gene matches: 12. The CDR3 DNA follows: TGTGCCAGCAATGGGGCGGGAGGGGGTCGCAATACGCAGTATTTT. Protein product: CASNGAGGGRNTQYF.

CDR3 residues: CASSLGAGGGGETQYF. CDR3 bases: TGTGCCAGCAGCTTAGGAGCGGGGGGGGGAGGAGAGACCCAGTACTTC. The chain links TRBV7-8 to TRBJ2-5, with 10 nucleotides matching TRBD2. V lost 1 base, J lost 4 bases, and 6 bases stayed unmatched. CDR1 and CDR2 from the germline V gene are SGHVS and FQNEAQ. The CDR3 is 16 residues long.

The chain couples TRBV2 to TRBJ1-2; weak D call: TRBD1 (5 bases). V dropped 3 bases and J dropped 7 bases, with 15 bases sitting between them. CDR3 size: 14 residues. Germline V lookup: CDR1 SNHLY, CDR2 FYNNEI. Here the CDR3 reads CASSDLGEGGGYTF. The CDR3, as DNA: TGTGCCAGCAGTGATTTGGGGGAGGGAGGTGGCTACACCTTC.

CDR3 protein: CASSTSGGAGETQYF. CDR3 bases: TGTGCCAGCAGCACTAGCGGGGGGGCCGGAGAGACCCAGTACTTC. V gene TRBV9 combines with J gene TRBJ2-5; 13 positions agree with TRBD2. The CDR3 covers 15 residues. CDR1 SGDLS and CDR2 YYNGEE come from the germline V gene. With V trimmed by 4 bases and J by 4 bases, 4 bases remained unmatched.

The chain is built from TRBV30 and TRBJ1-5; TRBD1 matches at 10 bases. With V trimmed by 4 bases and J by 6 bases, 3 bases remained unmatched. In germline, CDR1 is GTSNPN, CDR2 SVGIG (reference sequence). The CDR3 consists of 13 residues. Here the CDR3 reads CAWTGQGGQPQHF. CDR3 coding DNA: TGTGCCTGGACAGGACAGGGGGGTCAGCCCCAGCATTTT.

The chain uses TRBV5-1 and TRBJ1-6, with 7 bases lining up with TRBD1. The junction had 5 bases not matched to a gene; V was cut back by 4 bases and J by 7 bases. Germline CDR1 SGHRS, CDR2 YFSETQ. The CDR3 consists of 14 residues. The chain's CDR3 is CASSIGQENSPLHF. For the CDR3, the DNA is TGCGCCAGCAGCATCGGACAGGAAAATTCACCCCTCCACTTT.

The V gene is TRBV10-2, the J gene TRBJ1-2, with 7 bases fitting TRBD1. This CDR3 comprises 16 residues. V shed 1 base, J shed 5 bases, and the junction held 10 bases outside the gene matches. Per germline, CDR1 WSHSY and CDR2 SAAADI. In nucleotides, the CDR3 is TGCGCCAGCAGTGAGTTGGCAGACAGGGTGAATTATGGCTACACCTTC. Its protein is CASSELADRVNYGYTF.

The V and J genes are TRBV9 and TRBJ2-5, with 7 bases aligning to TRBD2. Germline CDR1 SGDLS, CDR2 YYNGEE. Losses at the gene ends were 0 bases for V and 5 bases for J; bases not matched to a gene: 7. The length of the CDR3 is 15 residues. CDR3: CASSVGAGRDETQYF. CDR3 coding DNA: TGTGCCAGCAGCGTAGGGGCAGGGAGGGACGAGACCCAGTACTTC. The full variable domain, its missing parts supplied by reference TRBV9 and TRBJ2-5, is DSGVTQTPKHLITATGQRVTLRCSPRSGDLSVYWYQQSLDQGLQFLIQYYNGEERAKGNILERFSAQQFPDLHSELNLSSLELGDSALYFCASSVGAGRDETQYFGPGTRLLVL.

This chain connects TRBV10-2 to TRBJ1-1, with 9 positions matching TRBD1. V was pared by 7 bases and J by 1 base, with 4 bases of the junction left unmatched. This CDR3 contains 14 residues. Germline V gives CDR1 WSHSY, CDR2 SAAADI. In nucleotides, the CDR3 is TGCGCCAGCAAGGGACAGGGTCCGAACACTGAAGCTTTCTTT. Translation: CASKGQGPNTEAFF.

The gene calls are TRBV5-6 and TRBJ2-1, with D perhaps matching TRBD2 (5 bases). Between the trimmed V and J ends, which lost 2 bases and 8 bases, there was a span of 14 bases. Germline values: CDR1 SGHDT, CDR2 YYEEEE. The CDR3 is 14 amino acids. CDR3 bases: TGTGCCAGCAGCTTTGGACTTACGGAAGATGAGCAGTTCTTC. This sequence encodes CASSFGLTEDEQFF.

The chain uses TRBV2 and TRBJ2-1, with D maybe TRBD2 (5 bases). V lost 4 bases to trimming and J lost 6 bases, with 16 bases between them. The CDR3 is made up of 15 amino acids. Looked up from germline, CDR1 is SNHLY and CDR2 is FYNNEI. The CDR3 loop is CASSVGWLAGNEQFF. The CDR3 DNA reads as TGTGCCAGCAGTGTTGGTTGGCTAGCCGGCAATGAGCAGTTCTTC.

This clone was counted a single time. The J gene is TRBJ2-2, the V gene TRBV15; the match to TRBD1 covers 9 bases. Trimming took 5 bases from V and 4 from J; bases not matched to a gene: 5. Germline-derived CDR1 and CDR2 are LNHNV and YYDKDF (reference sequence). This CDR3 spans 15 amino acids. The CDR3 loop is CATSGQGPTTGELFF. The CDR3 nucleotides are TGTGCCACCAGCGGACAGGGGCCTACCACCGGGGAGCTGTTTTTT. Combining the CDR3 with reference TRBV15 and TRBJ2-2 gives the whole variable domain DAMVIQNPRYQVTQFGKPVTLSCSQTLNHNVMYWYQQKSSQAPKLLFHYYDKDFNNEADTPDNFQSRRPNTSFCFLDIRSPGLGDTAMYLCATSGQGPTTGELFFGEGSRLTVL.

J is TRBJ1-5 and V is TRBV19; no clear D. This CDR3 spans 14 amino acids. Germline CDR1 and CDR2: LNHDA and SQIVND (reference sequence). V was cut by 3 bases and J by 2 bases, with 8 bases left in between. The CDR3: CASSIVAGNQPQHF. The CDR3 bases are TGTGCCAGTAGTATCGTGGCGGGCAATCAGCCCCAGCATTTT.

This chain uses TRBV6-1 with TRBJ1-1; D remains ambiguous. CDR3 length: 15 residues. Germline V gene lookup returns CDR1 MNHNS and CDR2 SASEGT. The V and J ends lost 6 bases and 4 bases respectively, with 18 bases between them. The CDR3 DNA follows: TGTGCCAGCAGGGGGTGGGAGGGCGGCGGCACTGAAGCTTTCTTT. Protein: CASRGWEGGGTEAFF.